This T cell receptor beta chain was sequenced during a study of cytomegalovirus exposure and HLA in healthy donors (dated by TCRdb to 2017 to 2019). For the wider study: An earlier analysis of 550 to 700 of the donors reported roughly 300 Gb of sequence data and 100 million to 140 million unique TCR beta sequences from 150 million to 200 million T cells. Approximately 330 gigabases of sequencing data and roughly 80 million unique TCR sequences made up an early release that covered 640 HLA-typed donors. Of the 398 genotyped donors, approximately 82% fell in the genetic ancestry cluster associated with self-reported Caucasian donors. The study aimed to test whether cataloging public T cell receptors could reveal signatures of past pathogen exposure. The T cell repertoires of under 700 subjects were profiled by immunosequencing and related to cytomegalovirus serostatus. In addition to the first cohort of around 670 subjects, a separate validation cohort of approximately 120 different subjects was used. To predict cytomegalovirus infection status, the study combined high-throughput TCR immunosequencing, statistical association of individual TCRs with disease status, and machine learning. To study patterns of TCR occurrence, a later analysis re-analyzed previously published TCR beta repertoires from under 750 donors and added high-resolution HLA genotyping. Rather than drawing on any new phenotypic data, the later analysis identified candidate immune exposures from TCR beta sequences and the way those sequences occurred across donors. In an earlier analysis of roughly 600 of the donors, high-throughput TCR beta sequencing was used to judge whether each TCR beta V gene segment behaved as functional or pseudogenic. Donor age, sex, ethnicity and CMV serostatus were collected together with the repertoire data. A later genetic analysis took genome-wide SNP genotypes for about three fifths of the 666 donors and used that subset as a discovery cohort. All discovery cohort repertoires had been generated on a single sequencing platform. HLA typing included class I and class II loci at four-digit resolution. Typing coverage differed by locus: A, B, C, DRB1 and DQB1 were typed in roughly 629-630 donors, DQA1 in roughly 510, DPA1 in around 580, and DPB1 in 450 to 490. Because of strong linkage in the cohort, 5 or 6 DR-DQ haplotypes were treated as single units for association and clustering. On average, roughly 250,000 unique TCR beta nucleotide sequences were sequenced per donor among some 430 genotyped donors of the cohort, with roughly 18% of those sequences being non-productive. Findings and caveats that apply to the study as a whole: Some IMGT-functional V segments, including TRBV6-2 and TRBV6-3, could not be distinguished by the 87-base-pair reads and were therefore excluded. Most CMV-associated TCR beta chains appeared to be HLA-restricted in a later analysis, and the HLA associations seemed to be driven largely by CMV exposure. Specific HLA alleles were associated with 16,951 TCR beta sequences at a false discovery rate of 0.05 in a later analysis. A few of the identified cytomegalovirus-associated TCR beta chains were confirmed in vitro to be specific for cytomegalovirus antigens. Linkage disequilibrium might explain the correlated functional status among segregating V segments, but an unknown experimental factor could not be ruled out. In both the original and validation cohorts, the classifier was reported to diagnose cytomegalovirus status with high specificity and sensitivity. The cohort was sequenced for TCR beta chains only, and without alpha or paired-chain data the features that could be detected were limited. According to the authors, the approach could potentially be generalized to other disease states and immunological phenotypes. In a later analysis, HLA-associated TCR beta chains showed more clonal expansion and lower generation probabilities than non-associated chains that were equally common. Strong co-occurrence of HLA alleles, especially DR and DQ, made assigning TCR associations to individual alleles difficult. Across donors, most TCR sequences were observed very rarely, whereas some public TCRs were present in many individuals. The sequencing pipeline was judged likely to have produced a cluster of highly shared sequence variants as a technical artifact. In the study, approximately 160 TCR beta chains were listed as associated with cytomegalovirus. Because counts were too low, about 18 rarely observed V segments, including chromosome 9 orphons, were excluded from the earlier analysis of several hundred of the donors. In a later genetic analysis, a missense DCLRE1C variant was associated with V-gene and J-gene trimming of TCR beta chains, and the association was replicated in an independent cohort. Compared with the approximately 670-donor mean, donors in an Asian-associated ancestry cluster had fewer N-insertions in productive TCRs, according to a later genetic analysis. CMV serostatus was the only immune exposure information available for the cohort. In a later analysis, the rate of TCR association differed among HLA loci, with DRB1 alleles having the most associated TCRs and HLA-C alleles having the fewest. Several of the top co-occurrence clusters appeared to be linked to parvovirus B19, influenza, CMV and Epstein-Barr virus, according to a later analysis. A further reported finding was that TCR beta sequences accurately predicted the HLA-A and HLA-B alleles for most subjects in the first cohort. Presence/absence analyses assumed roughly uniform sequencing depth across donors, an assumption that may not hold. Because HLA typing was unavailable for some donors at each locus, only the typed subset was used in association tests. In an earlier analysis of approximately 590 of the donors, most TCR beta V segments appeared in productive rearrangements about 87% or about 30% of the time, broadly matching IMGT annotations.

The cohort comprised around 690 healthy bone marrow donors. At the time of sampling, all cohort members were nominally healthy, though unrecorded immune exposures were likely present. CMV serostatus was positive for almost 300 and negative for about half of the roughly 700 cohort members, and was not recorded for this donor. A peripheral blood sample was collected from each donor, and TCR beta sequencing was performed on peripheral blood mononuclear cells. The Qiagen DNeasy Blood Extraction Kit was used to extract genomic DNA from the blood cell samples. A word on this clone: Its recognized antigen is unknown. It has no much larger one-base neighbor in the sample; base qualities were not kept.

Unmatched junction bases come to 3, with V trimmed by 1 base and J by 4 bases. The CDR3 holds 15 amino acids from the cysteine to the phenylalanine. Left in the record is the CDR3 DNA by itself, 45 bases read in frame from the first base. CDR1 is given as LGHNA and CDR2 as YNFKEQ, both from the germline V gene. Library prep was done by the immunoSEQ multiplex PCR assay. For the multiplex PCR, a mixture combining 60 forward primers for TCR Vbeta segments and 13 reverse primers for TCR Jbeta segments was used. The CDR3 region of rearranged TCR beta genes was amplified from genomic DNA with a multiplex PCR assay. The Illumina HiSeq System was used to sequence the amplified TCR beta libraries as 87-base-pair reads. In the paper's pipeline: In a later analysis, some 80 million unique TCR beta chains were counted across the roughly 670 repertoires, and around 11 million of these chains were shared by at least two donors. Raw reads were error-corrected and collapsed into unique sequences with a nearest-neighbor algorithm that merged closely related sequences to remove PCR and sequencing errors. Alignment of CDR3 sequences to IMGT reference sequences was used to assign V, D and J gene segments. For a sequence to be retained, a match of at least six nucleotides to both a V gene segment and a J gene segment was required. Rearrangements were classified as productive when the CDR3 lacked stop codons and remained in frame with V and J, and all other rearrangements were classified as non-productive. CDR3 was defined by IMGT convention, running from the second conserved V-encoded cysteine to the conserved J-encoded phenylalanine. The earlier analysis of 550 to 650 of the donors excluded any sequence lacking an unambiguous match to a single V gene segment. In an earlier analysis of around 600 of the donors, V segments were called functional above 56.7% productive rearrangements and were called segregating when the between-donor standard deviation exceeded 5%. To diagnose cytomegalovirus status from the catalog of TCR beta chain sequences, a statistical classification framework was built. In a later analysis, TCR nucleotide sequences were compared against IMGT/GENE-DB human TR gene sequences so that V and J genes could be assigned. The TCRdist pipeline was used in a later analysis to assign CDR3 sequences and most-parsimonious VDJ recombination scenarios. In a later analysis, each TCR beta chain was defined by its CDR3 amino acid sequence together with its V-gene family, and reads without a unique V-gene family were excluded. A later analysis removed 592 highly shared, low-generation-probability nucleotide sequences to deal with suspected cross-contamination and a sequencing artifact. For each public chain, a later analysis derived a clonal expansion index from normalized ranks of inferred template counts within each repertoire. Generation probabilities in a later analysis came from a VDJ recombination model fitted to out-of-frame rearrangements, and those results were checked against IGoR. In a later analysis, TCR-TCR, TCR-HLA and TCR-CMV co-occurrence was scored with hypergeometric tests, and a repertoire-size bias correction was applied to TCR pairs. To estimate false discovery rates, a later analysis permuted the HLA or CMV assignments 20 times. In a later analysis, co-occurring TCRs were grouped using DBSCAN, and TCRdist sequence similarity was added for clustering within HLA-allele-positive subsets. For co-occurrence clustering, repertoires with fewer than 30,000 or more than 120,000 public chains were excluded, along with roughly five repertoires with anomalous nucleotide sharing. TCRdb carries this immuneACCESS record with in-frame sequences only. Its versions omit some clonotypes, under half of them owing to an unresolved V gene in the studies checked, with the rest unexplained. Clonal size and the V and J genes are those of that table, whereas D and trimming came from the DNA. A total of about 82,000 clones appear in this sample, more than 60% of them only once. The ten largest clones add up to over 10% of the sample.

The sequenced sample was PBMCs. The origin of this receptor is a human donor in good health. The chain was built from TRBV4-2 and TRBJ2-3; 9 of the junction bases match TRBD1. The CDR3 region reads CASSQGGQGPDTQYF. Here is the DNA: TGTGCCAGCAGCCAAGGGGGACAGGGCCCAGATACGCAGTATTTT.